This TCR beta chain was observed in a study of T cells in Graves' hyperthyroidism and ophthalmopathy. This clonotype was recorded many times. TCR beta CDR3 regions were amplified from RNA. First-round RT-PCR targeting the TCR CDR3 was performed with the HTBI primer set. Using its own MiXCR run on the multiplex PCR reads, TCRdb lists one record per CDR3 protein. Altogether a few hundred thousand distinct CDR3 sequences are present, roughly a fifth being singletons, with the ten largest covering 50%. V was pared by 3 bases and J by 0 bases, with 16 bases of the junction left unmatched. Germline-derived CDR1 and CDR2 are DFQATT and SNEGSKA (reference sequence). The CDR3 is 18 residues long. Graves' hyperthyroidism is called stable when ophthalmopathy does not progress within 18 months.

This clonotype was sampled from a woman in her forties or fifties with Graves' hyperthyroidism. This rearrangement joins TRBV20-1 to TRBJ2-7; 8 nucleotides line up with TRBD1. Sequences were obtained from blood. In DNA form, the CDR3 reads TGCAGTGCTAGGGACCGGGACAGGCCCGTACTGAGCTCCTACGAGCAGTACTTC. Encoded protein: CSARDRDRPVLSSYEQYF.